The 21 T cell receptor beta chains below all came from one sample that was sequenced in a study of blood T cell repertoires in COVID-19. Sequencing was performed with immunoSEQ multiplex PCR; in TCRdb, only in-frame clones are kept and a portion is missing. The table lists tens of thousands of clones, more than 75% of them singletons, with roughly 6% in the top ten. Sequenced: peripheral blood. These receptors all come from a human donor in a cohort sampled during active COVID-19.

The chain couples TRBV25-1 to TRBJ2-2; 7 bases are shared with TRBD1. V lost 1 base to trimming and J lost 1 base; unmatched junction nucleotides: 6. The CDR3 runs 17 residues. CDR1 is MGHDK, CDR2 SYGVNS, per germline. The CDR3, as DNA: TGTGCCAGCAGTGAATGGCACAGGGGACAGAACACCGGGGAGCTGTTTTTT. It specifies CASSEWHRGQNTGELFF. Complete variable domain (other parts from reference TRBV25-1 and TRBJ2-2): EADIYQTPRYLVIGTGKKITLECSQTMGHDKMYWYQQDPGMELHLIHYSYGVNSTEKGDLSSESTVSRIRTEHFPLTLESARPSHTSQYLCASSEWHRGQNTGELFFGEGSRLTVL.

The chain carries TRBV2 and TRBJ2-5; tentatively, D is TRBD2 (5 bases). V was cut by 6 bases and J by 3 bases, with 14 bases left in between. The CDR3 runs 14 residues. In germline, CDR1 is SNHLY, CDR2 FYNNEI. CDR3 loop: CASSEGTEKETQYF. CDR3 sequence (DNA): TGTGCCAGCAGCGAGGGAACGGAGAAAGAGACCCAGTACTTC. The whole variable domain, filled in from reference TRBV2 and TRBJ2-5, reads EPEVTQTPSHQVTQMGQEVILRCVPISNHLYFYWYRQILGQKVEFLVSFYNNEISEKSEIFDDQFSVERPDGSNFTLKIRSTKLEDSAMYFCASSEGTEKETQYFGPGTRLLVL.

V usage is TRBV12-5 and J usage is TRBJ1-3; perhaps TRBD1 as D (5 bases). The length of the CDR3 is 16 residues. V lost 2 bases, J lost 8 bases, and 19 bases lay in between. Looked up from germline, CDR1 is LGHNT and CDR2 is FRNRAP. The CDR3 nucleotides are TGTGCTAGTGGTTTGCAGGACCCCTCGGTAGGGGACACCATATATTTT. Residues: CASGLQDPSVGDTIYF.

The CDR3 DNA is TGTGCCATCAGTGACTCGACCCGGCTAGCCACAGATACGCAGTATTTT. This codes for CAISDSTRLATDTQYF. The chain recombines TRBV10-3 with TRBJ2-3; tentative D call: TRBD2 (5 bases). Germline lookup yields CDR1 ENHRY and CDR2 SYGVKD. V was pared by 3 bases and J by 2 bases, with 15 bases between. The CDR3 is made up of 16 amino acids.

With respect to this clone: The same CDR3 arises from other DNA sequences in this sample as well. The chain carries TRBV7-2 and TRBJ2-7; 7 nucleotides line up with TRBD2. V lost 1 base to trimming and J lost 4 bases; unmatched junction nucleotides: 7. The CDR3 consists of 15 residues. The germline V gene encodes CDR1 SGHTA and CDR2 FQGNSA. The DNA for the CDR3 is TGTGCCAGCAGCTTAGGGGGCGGGGGAGTATACGAGCAGTACTTC. Translating it yields CASSLGGGGVYEQYF.

The chain has TRBV5-1 and TRBJ1-4; 9 bases fit TRBD1. Germline V gene data show CDR1 as SGHRS and CDR2 as YFSETQ. This CDR3 spans 15 amino acids. The trim removed 0 bases at V and 7 bases at J, leaving 4 bases unmatched. The CDR3 DNA is TGCGCCAGCAGCTTGGCCGGACAGGGGATTGAAAAACTGTTTTTT. The encoded protein is CASSLAGQGIEKLFF.

The chain has TRBV18 and TRBJ1-5; D not resolved. Germline V gives CDR1 KGHSH, CDR2 LQKENI. This CDR3 has 14 residues. V dropped 2 bases and J dropped 6 bases, with 11 bases sitting between them. In DNA form, the CDR3 reads TGTGCCAGCTCACCAGGTGATGCGAGTCAGCCCCAGCATTTT. Amino acid sequence: CASSPGDASQPQHF.

This chain joins TRBV7-2 and TRBJ1-1; the D is unclear. The CDR3 totals 13 residues. Germline CDR1 is SGHTA and CDR2 is FQGNSA. The V end was cut by 5 bases, the J end by 0 bases, with 7 bases between. The CDR3 loop is CASSSRLNTEAFF. The CDR3 DNA sequence: TGTGCCAGCAGCAGCCGGTTGAACACTGAAGCTTTCTTT.

The rearrangement links TRBV6-6 to TRBJ2-2; TRBD2 aligns across 7 bases. The germline V gene has CDR1 MNHNY and CDR2 SVGAGI (reference sequence). The CDR3 length is 14 residues. Trimming took 6 bases from V and 1 from J; bases not matched to a gene: 2. The CDR3 DNA follows: TGTGCCAGCAGCCTAGCGGAGAACACCGGGGAGCTGTTTTTT. It translates to CASSLAENTGELFF.

The chain employs TRBV18 and TRBJ1-4; a weak D match, TRBD1 (5 bases). This CDR3 contains 14 residues. V shed 3 bases and J shed 2 bases, with 7 bases lying between them. Looked up from germline, CDR1 is KGHSH and CDR2 is LQKENI. CDR3 sequence: CASSPRQTNEKLFF. CDR3 DNA: TGTGCCAGCTCACCTCGACAGACTAATGAAAAACTGTTTTTT.

The rearrangement links TRBV15 to TRBJ1-2; 8 nucleotides align to TRBD1. The germline V gene encodes CDR1 LNHNV and CDR2 YYDKDF (reference sequence). CDR3 length equals 15 residues. V shed 0 bases, J shed 4 bases, and the junction held 4 bases outside the gene matches. CDR3 sequence (DNA): TGTGCCACCAGCAGAGAGGGGACAGGAGCCTATGGCTACACCTTC. It encodes CATSREGTGAYGYTF.

This chain joins TRBV7-7 and TRBJ2-1, with D tentatively TRBD2 (7 bases). CDR3 length: 14 amino acids. V lost 0 bases and J 5 bases, leaving 8 bases between the germline ends. CDR1 and CDR2 from the germline V gene are SSHAT and FNYEAQ (reference sequence). The CDR3 spells CASSLAGGHNEQFF. The CDR3, as DNA: TGTGCCAGCAGCTTAGCGGGGGGGCACAATGAGCAGTTCTTC.

The rearrangement uses TRBV5-6 and TRBJ1-2; D unresolved. Per germline, CDR1 SGHDT and CDR2 YYEEEE. The CDR3 totals 11 residues. Trimming shortened V by 4 bases and J by 3 bases, and 4 bases separated the two germline ends. The CDR3 DNA reads as TGTGCCAGCAGCCGCGACTATGGCTACACCTTC. Its translation is CASSRDYGYTF.

The chain employs TRBV7-2 and TRBJ1-1; D not certain. Germline loops: CDR1 SGHTA, CDR2 FQGNSA. The CDR3 runs 16 residues. V was cut by 0 bases and J by 2 bases, with 13 bases left in between. The CDR3 spells CASSLASGVGNTEAFF. In DNA form, the CDR3 reads TGTGCCAGCAGCTTAGCCAGCGGGGTGGGAAACACTGAAGCTTTCTTT.

This clone was counted between two and nine times. J is TRBJ1-2 and V is TRBV5-1; a weak D match, TRBD1 (5 bases). This CDR3 spans 14 amino acids. Per germline, CDR1 SGHRS and CDR2 YFSETQ. Trimming shortened V by 8 bases and J by 8 bases, and 22 bases separated the two germline ends. CDR3 DNA: TGCGCCAGTAGAGACAAGCCAGGGAAGGGCGGCTACACCTTC. As protein: CASRDKPGKGGYTF. Complete variable domain (other parts from reference TRBV5-1 and TRBJ1-2): KAGVTQTPRYLIKTRGQQVTLSCSPISGHRSVSWYQQTPGQGLQFLFEYFSETQRNKGNFPGRFSGRQFSNSRSEMNVSTLELGDSALYLCASRDKPGKGGYTFGSGTRLTVV.

V and J are TRBV3-1 (or the pseudogene TRBV3-2) and TRBJ1-1; D gene unclear. Germline values: CDR1 LGHDT, CDR2 YNNKEL (reference sequence). This CDR3 has 14 amino acids. Trimming left V 2 bases short and J 0 bases short, with 7 bases between. The CDR3 protein is CASSQRRMNTEAFF. Written as DNA, the CDR3 is TGTGCCAGCAGCCAAAGGCGGATGAACACTGAAGCTTTCTTT.

CDR3 amino acids: CASSATGGNQPQHF. The DNA of the CDR3 is TGTGCCAGCAGTGCGACAGGGGGCAATCAGCCCCAGCATTTT. This chain connects TRBV2 to TRBJ1-5, with TRBD1 matching 8 bases. Per the germline V gene, CDR1 is SNHLY and CDR2 is FYNNEI. This CDR3 region has 14 residues. V shed 4 bases and J 2 bases; nucleotides not matched to a gene: 1. The variable domain in full, with the rest retrieved from reference TRBV2 and TRBJ1-5, is EPEVTQTPSHQVTQMGQEVILRCVPISNHLYFYWYRQILGQKVEFLVSFYNNEISEKSEIFDDQFSVERPDGSNFTLKIRSTKLEDSAMYFCASSATGGNQPQHFGDGTRLSIL.

The genes are TRBV5-1 and TRBJ2-1, with 9 bases lining up with TRBD1. The V gene's germline CDR1 is SGHRS and CDR2 YFSETQ. V was pared by 5 bases and J by 4 bases, with 7 bases of the junction left unmatched. The CDR3 has 15 amino acids. CDR3 sequence: CASSVTGGLYNEQFF. CDR3 bases: TGCGCCAGCAGTGTGACAGGGGGACTGTACAATGAGCAGTTCTTC.

V usage is TRBV21-1 and J usage is TRBJ1-2; whether TRBD1, the table's D call, matches the DNA was not checked. TRBV21-1 is deemed a pseudogene. This CDR3 is 16 amino acids long. CDR3 protein: CASSKGWDRGRYGYTF. CDR3 in DNA: TGTGCCAGCAGCAAAGGTTGGGACAGGGGGCGATATGGCTACACCTTC.

V usage is TRBV2 and J usage is TRBJ2-5; TRBD2 is a possible D gene (6 bases). The germline CDR1 and CDR2 sequences are SNHLY and FYNNEI. The CDR3 spans 12 residues. Trimming removed 10 bases at V and 1 base at J, with 10 bases between. CDR3 nucleotide sequence: TGTGCCACCGGGACTTCCCAAGAGACCCAGTACTTC. Protein: CATGTSQETQYF.

V gene TRBV7-6 combines with J gene TRBJ1-1; possible D gene TRBD1, 5 bases. CDR3 length equals 17 residues. Germline CDR1 and CDR2: SGHVS and FNYEAQ. The V end was cut by 0 bases, the J end by 4 bases, with 18 bases between. CDR3 bases: TGTGCCAGCAGCTTAGCCTCAGGGTATGGGGTTGGCACTGAAGCTTTCTTT. Residues: CASSLASGYGVGTEAFF.